This TCR beta chain was identified during a study of shared clonotypes between healthy human individuals. The study, taken as a whole, reports: Few donors limited the genetic and exposure-history diversity represented. Blood was the only sampled material, and tissue repertoires likely differ.

Original handling: Owing to the provision of junction-only sequences devoid of quality scores by immunoSEQ, filtering differed. The protocol was immunoSEQ multiplex PCR, while the TCRdb copy is restricted to in-frame clones and leaves out a portion. The DNA was the basis for D and trimming; V, J and clone size are from that table. The data contain about 480,000 clones, 60% to 80% of them singletons. The study drew its donors from healthy HIV-negative adults without recent acute infections or vaccinations. As to this clone: Its antigen remains unidentified.

The sequencing input was PBMCs. The sequence was collected from a woman aged 40-49 years in good health. Some clones in this sample may be carry-over from other donors' samples.

The CDR3: CASSLSGNYNEQFF. CDR3 bases: TGTGCCAGCAGCTTGAGCGGGAACTACAATGAGCAGTTCTTC. The rearrangement joins TRBV7-6 to TRBJ2-1, with 7 bases identical to TRBD2. The trim removed 3 bases at V and 3 bases at J, leaving 2 bases unmatched. The germline V gene encodes CDR1 SGHVS and CDR2 FNYEAQ. There are 14 residues in the CDR3.